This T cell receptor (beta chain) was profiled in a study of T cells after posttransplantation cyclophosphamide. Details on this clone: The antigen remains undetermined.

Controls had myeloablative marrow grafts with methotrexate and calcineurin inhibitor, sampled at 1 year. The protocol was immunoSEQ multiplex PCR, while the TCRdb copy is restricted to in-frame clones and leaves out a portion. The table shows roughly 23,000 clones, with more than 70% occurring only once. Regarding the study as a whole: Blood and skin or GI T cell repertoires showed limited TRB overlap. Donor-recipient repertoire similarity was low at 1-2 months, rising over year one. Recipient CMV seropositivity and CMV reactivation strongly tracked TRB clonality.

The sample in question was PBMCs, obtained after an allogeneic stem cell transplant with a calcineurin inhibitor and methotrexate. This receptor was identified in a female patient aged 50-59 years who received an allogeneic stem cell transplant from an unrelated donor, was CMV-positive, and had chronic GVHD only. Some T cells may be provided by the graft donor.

The CDR3 region has the DNA TGTGCCAGCAGTGTGAGACAGGGGACAGATACGCAGTATTTT. Translating it yields CASSVRQGTDTQYF. This chain connects TRBV6-1 to TRBJ2-3; 8 bases agree with TRBD1. The CDR3 has 14 residues. From germline, CDR1 is MNHNS and CDR2 SASEGT. The ends lost 4 bases at V and 3 bases at J; junction bases unmatched: 3.